Presented here are 28 T cell receptor beta chains from one specimen sequenced in a study of T cell changes during pregnancy in multiple sclerosis (dated by TCRdb to about 2019). The protocol used for the library was the immunoSEQ multiplex PCR assay. The table was pulled from immuneACCESS by TCRdb, which kept in-frame rearrangements only. Such tables lose some clones; where checked, under half of the loss comes from unresolved V genes, and the rest has no known cause. Counted in this sample were approximately 100,000 clones; 85% to 95% of them appeared once. Roughly 1.2% of the sample lies in the top ten. The sample was peripheral blood, taken in the second trimester of pregnancy. These receptors were taken from a female donor with multiple sclerosis, enrolled in a pregnancy study.

The rearrangement uses TRBV7-9 and TRBJ1-2; D might be TRBD1 (5 bases). The CDR3 consists of 15 residues. In germline, CDR1 is SEHNR, CDR2 FQNEAQ (reference sequence). The germline V and J ends were trimmed by 5 bases and 2 bases, with 15 bases remaining between them. Here the CDR3 reads CASSLLGEGNYGYTF. The DNA for the CDR3 is TGTGCCAGCAGCCTCTTGGGGGAGGGAAACTATGGCTACACCTTC.

V usage is TRBV7-9 and J usage is TRBJ2-1, with 12 bases matching TRBD1. With 5 bases clipped from V and 2 bases from J, the junction kept 1 base outside the gene matches. Germline lookup yields CDR1 SEHNR and CDR2 FQNEAQ (reference sequence). The CDR3 loop spans 15 amino acids. CDR3 coding DNA: TGTGCCAGCAGCGGGACAGGGGGCCCCTACAATGAGCAGTTCTTC. It codes for CASSGTGGPYNEQFF.

The chain joins TRBV7-9 to TRBJ2-1; D remains ambiguous. This CDR3 spans 15 amino acids. Germline assignment: CDR1 SEHNR and CDR2 FQNEAQ (reference sequence). V was trimmed by 0 bases and J by 0 bases, leaving 6 bases between them. Written as DNA, the CDR3 is TGTGCCAGCAGCTTAGCGGCAAGCTCCTACAATGAGCAGTTCTTC. The encoded protein is CASSLAASSYNEQFF. Drawing the rest from reference TRBV7-9 and TRBJ2-1, the complete variable domain is DTGVSQNPRHKITKRGQNVTFRCDPISEHNRLYWYRQTLGQGPEFLTYFQNEAQLEKSRLLSDRFSAERPKGSFSTLEIQRTEQGDSAMYLCASSLAASSYNEQFFGPGTRLTVL.

Worth noting for this clone: The DNA is omitted, as the CDR3 cannot be located on it reliably, and the CDR3 follows TCRdb's listing. This sequence joins TRBV2 and TRBJ1-1; the D call in the table, TRBD1, was not verified against the DNA. From germline, CDR1 is SNHLY and CDR2 FYNNEI. Inclusive of both ends, the CDR3 amounts to 17 amino acids. The CDR3 loop reads CASILDSSRRSNTEAFF.

Only one count was recorded for this clone. The gene calls are TRBV18 and TRBJ2-7; TRBD2 is a possible D gene (6 bases). With 2 bases removed from V and 6 bases from J, the gap between germline ends came to 11 bases. The CDR3 spans 13 residues. Looked up from germline, CDR1 is KGHSH and CDR2 is LQKENI. The CDR3 sequence is CASSPGAEGEQYF. The CDR3 DNA reads as TGTGCCAGCTCACCAGGGGCGGAGGGCGAGCAGTACTTC. Supplemented by reference TRBV18 and TRBJ2-7, the full variable domain reads NAGVMQNPRHLVRRRGQEARLRCSPMKGHSHVYWYRQLPEEGLKFMVYLQKENIIDESGMPKERFSAEFPKEGPSILRIQQVVRGDSAAYFCASSPGAEGEQYFGPGTRLTVT.

This clone was observed a handful of times. The chain has TRBV28 and TRBJ1-1; D is uncertain. Germline V gives CDR1 MDHEN, CDR2 SYDVKM. CDR3 size: 11 residues. The V gene lost 6 bases and the J gene lost 0 bases, with 2 bases spanning the gap. In nucleotides, the CDR3 is TGTGCCAGCAGCGTGAACACTGAAGCTTTCTTT. Translation: CASSVNTEAFF.

The chain combines TRBV15 with TRBJ2-7, with D maybe TRBD1 (6 bases). Deletions cut 3 bases from V and 6 bases from J, with 9 bases between. The CDR3 is made up of 12 amino acids. Germline V gene sequence: CDR1 LNHNV, CDR2 YYDKDF (reference sequence). CDR3: CATSSSGVEQYF. In DNA, the CDR3 is TGTGCCACCAGCAGCTCAGGGGTCGAGCAGTACTTC. The whole variable domain, remainder taken from reference TRBV15 and TRBJ2-7, is DAMVIQNPRYQVTQFGKPVTLSCSQTLNHNVMYWYQQKSSQAPKLLFHYYDKDFNNEADTPDNFQSRRPNTSFCFLDIRSPGLGDTAMYLCATSSSGVEQYFGPGTRLTVT.

The chain is built from TRBV9 and TRBJ1-3, with a tentative D call TRBD1 (6 bases). Per the germline V gene, CDR1 is SGDLS and CDR2 is YYNGEE. V was shortened by 0 bases and J by 0 bases, with 13 bases between the two germline ends. The CDR3 is 17 amino acids. For the CDR3, the DNA is TGTGCCAGCAGCGTAGGGGCCAGGGGACACTCTGGAAACACCATATATTTT. Residues: CASSVGARGHSGNTIYF. The whole variable domain, remainder taken from reference TRBV9 and TRBJ1-3, is DSGVTQTPKHLITATGQRVTLRCSPRSGDLSVYWYQQSLDQGLQFLIQYYNGEERAKGNILERFSAQQFPDLHSELNLSSLELGDSALYFCASSVGARGHSGNTIYFGEGSWLTVV.

The rearrangement joins TRBV6-5 to TRBJ1-2, with D hard to call. The CDR3 loop spans 13 amino acids. CDR1 is MNHEY and CDR2 is SVGAGI in the germline V gene. V lost 2 bases and J 7 bases, leaving 11 bases between the germline ends. For the CDR3, the DNA is TGTGCCAGCAGTTACGGTGTAGGCGGTGGCTACACCTTC. Amino acid sequence: CASSYGVGGGYTF.

The J gene is TRBJ1-1, the V gene TRBV25-1, with D unclear. Looked up from germline, CDR1 is MGHDK and CDR2 is SYGVNS. There are 14 residues in the CDR3. V was pared by 8 bases and J by 0 bases, with 13 bases between. The CDR3 loop reads CASRGELMNTEAFF. The CDR3 bases are TGTGCCAGCCGTGGAGAGCTAATGAACACTGAAGCTTTCTTT.

The chain is built from TRBV27 and TRBJ2-1; 9 bases are a match to TRBD2. From germline, CDR1 is MNHEY and CDR2 SMNVEV (reference sequence). J gave up 8 bases and V 3 bases, and 2 bases lay outside the gene matches. The CDR3 length is 13 residues. The CDR3 loop reads CASSLSSGDEQFF. DNA for the CDR3: TGTGCCAGCAGTTTGTCTAGCGGGGATGAGCAGTTCTTC.

The V call is TRBV10-3, the J call TRBJ2-4; D perhaps matches TRBD2 (5 bases). CDR1 and CDR2 from the germline V gene are ENHRY and SYGVKD. Trimming left V 0 bases short and J 6 bases short, with 12 bases between. This CDR3 comprises 15 residues. CDR3 residues: CAISESGERGNIQYF. For the CDR3, the DNA is TGTGCCATCAGTGAGTCCGGGGAGCGCGGAAACATTCAGTACTTC.

This rearrangement joins TRBV10-3 to TRBJ2-2, with 8 bases lining up with TRBD1. V lost 6 bases and J lost 1; bases outside the gene matches: 1. Germline V gene sequence: CDR1 ENHRY, CDR2 SYGVKD. This CDR3 comprises 14 residues. The CDR3 spells CAIRGTGNTGELFF. The CDR3 DNA reads TGTGCCATCAGGGGGACAGGGAACACCGGGGAGCTGTTTTTT.

V and J are TRBV12-5 and TRBJ2-3, with TRBD2 matching 14 bases. Trimming took 5 bases from V and 7 from J; bases not matched to a gene: 8. The CDR3 runs to 16 residues. The germline V gene encodes CDR1 LGHNT and CDR2 FRNRAP. The CDR3 nucleotides read TGTGCTAGTGGTGAGACTAGCGGGGGGGGTGGATATACGCAGTATTTT. This codes for CASGETSGGGGYTQYF.

The CDR3 loop reads CASSLADRGRRDTQYF. In nucleotides, the CDR3 is TGCGCCAGCAGCTTGGCGGACAGGGGGCGGAGAGATACGCAGTATTTT. The chain couples TRBV5-1 to TRBJ2-3, with TRBD1 identical over 11 bases. This CDR3 comprises 16 residues. Germline loops: CDR1 SGHRS, CDR2 YFSETQ. The V segment lost 0 bases and the J segment 5 bases; nucleotides outside the gene matches: 5.

The J gene is TRBJ2-1, the V gene TRBV15, with 11 bases that match TRBD1. CDR1 LNHNV and CDR2 YYDKDF come from the germline V gene (reference sequence). Trimming removed 3 bases from V and 6 bases from J; junction bases left unmatched: 4. This CDR3 has 15 residues. CDR3 sequence: CATSSTGTGGNEQFF. In DNA, the CDR3 is TGTGCCACCAGCAGTACCGGGACAGGGGGCAATGAGCAGTTCTTC.

This sequence joins TRBV5-6 and TRBJ1-1, with a possible D match to TRBD1 (6 bases). V lost 2 bases, J lost 4 bases, and 12 bases lay in between. Per the germline V gene, CDR1 is SGHDT and CDR2 is YYEEEE. CDR3 length equals 14 residues. CDR3 nucleotide sequence: TGTGCCAGCAGCTTAACAGGGTTGAGCACTGAAGCTTTCTTT. It specifies CASSLTGLSTEAFF. Full variable domain (rest looked up from reference TRBV5-6 and TRBJ1-1): DAGVTQSPTHLIKTRGQQVTLRCSPKSGHDTVSWYQQALGQGPQFIFQYYEEEERQRGNFPDRFSGHQFPNYSSELNVNALLLGDSALYLCASSLTGLSTEAFFGQGTRLTVV.

The V call is TRBV28, the J call TRBJ2-1; a possible D gene is TRBD2 (6 bases). The CDR3 runs 14 residues. CDR1 is MDHEN, CDR2 SYDVKM, per germline. Trimming cost V 2 bases and J 8 bases, with 13 bases left between them. DNA of the CDR3: TGTGCCAGCAGTTTAGTTGCGGGGATGGATGAGCAGTTCTTC. It is translated as CASSLVAGMDEQFF.

V gene TRBV28 combines with J gene TRBJ1-5, with D unclear. Germline V lookup: CDR1 MDHEN, CDR2 SYDVKM. CDR3 length equals 12 residues. Trimming took 5 bases from V and 5 from J, leaving 7 bases between them. The CDR3 region is CASSLPYQPQHF. The CDR3 region has the DNA TGTGCCAGCAGTCTACCATATCAGCCCCAGCATTTT.

The chain links TRBV5-4 to TRBJ2-7; 7 positions agree with TRBD1. CDR1 is SGHNT and CDR2 is YYREEE in the germline V gene (reference sequence). The length of the CDR3 is 13 residues. V dropped 4 bases and J dropped 6; count of bases not matched to a gene: 7. The CDR3 DNA is TGTGCCAGCAGCCGGGGACAGACCCCCGAGCAGTACTTC. It codes for CASSRGQTPEQYF.

As to this clone: With a much larger clone just one base away, this may be a read error. The rearrangement uses TRBV7-6 and TRBJ1-1; TRBD1 agrees at 7 bases. V lost 4 bases, J lost 4 bases, and 0 bases stayed unmatched. The CDR3 is made up of 12 amino acids. Germline loops: CDR1 SGHVS, CDR2 FNYEAQ. This CDR3 reads CASSSGGTEAFF. The CDR3 DNA sequence: TGTGCCAGCAGCTCAGGGGGCACTGAAGCTTTCTTT.

The CDR3 DNA sequence: TGCGCCAGCAGCTTGGGCGGAGGGGAAAACACCATATATTTT. Translated, it gives CASSLGGGENTIYF. This chain links TRBV5-1 with TRBJ1-3; maybe TRBD1 (5 bases). Germline V gene data show CDR1 as SGHRS and CDR2 as YFSETQ. The CDR3 consists of 14 residues. Between the trimmed V and J ends, which lost 0 bases and 6 bases, there was a span of 10 bases.

Details on this clone: Germline and junction disagree at one end, which may indicate a read error. The chain carries TRBV5-4 and TRBJ1-6, with D perhaps TRBD1 (5 bases). The germline V gene has CDR1 SGHNT and CDR2 YYREEE (reference sequence). CDR3 length: 16 residues. The CDR3 DNA is TGTGCCAGCAGCTTGGACGGGGGAATATATAATTCACCCCTCTACTTT. It codes for CASSLDGGIYNSPLYF.

This rearrangement joins TRBV27 to TRBJ1-2; D is possibly TRBD1 (6 bases). This CDR3 has 13 amino acids. Deletions cut 8 bases from V and 3 bases from J, with 13 bases between. Germline V gives CDR1 MNHEY, CDR2 SMNVEV (reference sequence). CDR3 sequence reads: CASRGGGDYGYTF. The DNA for the CDR3 is TGTGCCAGCCGAGGGGGGGGAGACTATGGCTACACCTTC.

The chain is built from TRBV7-3 and TRBJ1-2, with a possible D match to TRBD1 (5 bases). The CDR3 is made up of 13 amino acids. Germline V gene sequence: CDR1 SGHTA, CDR2 FQGTGA. Trimming took off 5 bases at V and 8 bases at J, with 15 bases between the two ends. The CDR3 region is CASSPGMGYGYTF. The CDR3 nucleotides read TGTGCCAGCAGCCCAGGGATGGGGTACGGCTACACCTTC.

The V gene is TRBV5-6, the J gene TRBJ1-1; TRBD1 aligns across 8 bases. The CDR3 extends over 15 amino acids. Germline CDR1 reads SGHDT; CDR2 reads YYEEEE. Trimming at V came to 0 bases and at J to 4 bases, leaving 5 bases not matched to a gene. The CDR3 loop reads CASSLAAGGGTEAFF. The CDR3 DNA reads TGTGCCAGCAGCTTGGCTGCAGGGGGCGGCACTGAAGCTTTCTTT.

This chain connects TRBV15 to TRBJ1-5, with D possibly being TRBD1 (5 bases). CDR3 length: 15 amino acids. The V and J ends lost 3 bases and 3 bases respectively, with 12 bases between them. CDR1 is LNHNV, CDR2 YYDKDF, per germline (reference sequence). The CDR3 DNA follows: TGTGCCACCAGCAGGGGTGGGGGGGTCAATCAGCCCCAGCATTTT. Translated, it gives CATSRGGGVNQPQHF.

This clone was seen only once. The chain couples TRBV19 to TRBJ2-7; D gene ambiguous. The CDR3 has 13 residues. Trimming cost V 3 bases and J 6 bases, with 12 bases left between them. The germline V gene encodes CDR1 LNHDA and CDR2 SQIVND (reference sequence). The CDR3: CASSIRVGTEQYF. The CDR3 nucleotides read TGTGCCAGTAGTATCAGAGTGGGCACCGAGCAGTACTTC.